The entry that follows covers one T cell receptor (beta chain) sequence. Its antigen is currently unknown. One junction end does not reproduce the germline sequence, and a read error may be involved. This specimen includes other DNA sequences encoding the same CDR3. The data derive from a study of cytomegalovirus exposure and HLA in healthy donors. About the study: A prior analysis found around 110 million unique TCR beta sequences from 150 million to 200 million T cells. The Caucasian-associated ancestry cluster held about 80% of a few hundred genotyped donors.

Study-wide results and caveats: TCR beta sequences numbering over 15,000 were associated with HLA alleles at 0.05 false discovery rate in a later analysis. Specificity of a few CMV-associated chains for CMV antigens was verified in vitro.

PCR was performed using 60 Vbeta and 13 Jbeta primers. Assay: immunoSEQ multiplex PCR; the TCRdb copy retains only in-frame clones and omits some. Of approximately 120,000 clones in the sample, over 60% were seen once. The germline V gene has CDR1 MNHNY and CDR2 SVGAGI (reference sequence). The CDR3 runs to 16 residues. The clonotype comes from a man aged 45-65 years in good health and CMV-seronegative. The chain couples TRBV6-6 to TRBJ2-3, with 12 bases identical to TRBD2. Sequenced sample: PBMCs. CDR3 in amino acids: CASSYSLAGGMDTQYF. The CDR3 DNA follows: TGTGCCAGCAGCTACTCCCTAGCGGGGGGGATGGATACGCAGTATTTT.